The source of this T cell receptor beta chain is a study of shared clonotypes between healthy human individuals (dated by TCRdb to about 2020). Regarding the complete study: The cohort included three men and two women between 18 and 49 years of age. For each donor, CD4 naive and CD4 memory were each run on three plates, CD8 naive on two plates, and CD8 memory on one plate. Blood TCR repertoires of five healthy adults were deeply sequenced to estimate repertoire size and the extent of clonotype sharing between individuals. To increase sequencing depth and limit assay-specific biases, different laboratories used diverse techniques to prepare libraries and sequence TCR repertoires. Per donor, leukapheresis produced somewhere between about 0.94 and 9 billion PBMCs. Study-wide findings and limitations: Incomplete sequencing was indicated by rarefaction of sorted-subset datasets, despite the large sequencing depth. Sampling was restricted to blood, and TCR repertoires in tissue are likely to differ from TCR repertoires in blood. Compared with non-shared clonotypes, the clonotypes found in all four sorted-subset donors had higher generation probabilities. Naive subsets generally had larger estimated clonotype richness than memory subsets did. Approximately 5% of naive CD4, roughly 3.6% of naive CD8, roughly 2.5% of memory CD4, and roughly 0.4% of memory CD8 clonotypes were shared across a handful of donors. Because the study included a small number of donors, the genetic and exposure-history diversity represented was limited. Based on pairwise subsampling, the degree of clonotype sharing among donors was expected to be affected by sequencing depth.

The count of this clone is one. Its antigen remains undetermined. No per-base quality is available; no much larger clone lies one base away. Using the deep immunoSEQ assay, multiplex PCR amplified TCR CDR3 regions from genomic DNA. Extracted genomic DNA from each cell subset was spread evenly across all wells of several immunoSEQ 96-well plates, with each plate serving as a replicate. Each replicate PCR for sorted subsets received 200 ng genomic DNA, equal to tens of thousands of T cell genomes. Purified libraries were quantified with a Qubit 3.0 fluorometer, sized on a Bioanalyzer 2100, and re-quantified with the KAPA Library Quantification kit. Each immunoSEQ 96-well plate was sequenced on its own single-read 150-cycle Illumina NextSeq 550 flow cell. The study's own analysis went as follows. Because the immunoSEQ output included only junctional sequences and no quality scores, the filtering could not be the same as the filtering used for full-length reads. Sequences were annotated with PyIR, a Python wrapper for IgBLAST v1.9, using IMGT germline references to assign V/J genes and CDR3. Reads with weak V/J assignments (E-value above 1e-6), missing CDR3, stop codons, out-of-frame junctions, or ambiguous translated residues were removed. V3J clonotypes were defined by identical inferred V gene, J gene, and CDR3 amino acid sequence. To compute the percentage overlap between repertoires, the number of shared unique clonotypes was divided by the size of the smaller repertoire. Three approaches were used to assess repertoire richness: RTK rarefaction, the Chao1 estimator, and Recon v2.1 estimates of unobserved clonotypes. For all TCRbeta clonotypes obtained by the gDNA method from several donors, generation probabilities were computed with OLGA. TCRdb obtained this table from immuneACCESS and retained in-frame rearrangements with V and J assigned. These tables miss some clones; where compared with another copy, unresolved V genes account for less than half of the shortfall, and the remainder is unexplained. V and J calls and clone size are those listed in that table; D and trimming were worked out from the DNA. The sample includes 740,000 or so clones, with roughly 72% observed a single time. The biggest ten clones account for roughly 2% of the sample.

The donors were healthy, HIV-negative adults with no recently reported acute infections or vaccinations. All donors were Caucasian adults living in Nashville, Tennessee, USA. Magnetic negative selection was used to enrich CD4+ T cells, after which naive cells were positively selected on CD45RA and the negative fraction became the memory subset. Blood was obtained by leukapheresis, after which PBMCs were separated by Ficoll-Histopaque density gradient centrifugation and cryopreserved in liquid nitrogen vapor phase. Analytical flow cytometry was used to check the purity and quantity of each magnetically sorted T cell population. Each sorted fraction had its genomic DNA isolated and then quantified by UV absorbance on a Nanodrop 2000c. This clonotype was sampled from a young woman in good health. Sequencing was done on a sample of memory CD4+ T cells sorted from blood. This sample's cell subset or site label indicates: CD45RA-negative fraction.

The DNA sequence is given as TGCAGCGTTGACCGAGCGGGAGGGACAGATACGCAGTATTTT. Translation gives CSVDRAGGTDTQYF. The chain joins TRBV29-1 to TRBJ2-3; 10 bases in the junction line up with TRBD2. From the germline V gene, CDR1 is SQVTM and CDR2 is ANQGSEA. The CDR3 numbers 14 residues from cysteine through phenylalanine. This entry keeps only the CDR3 DNA: 42 bases, framed from base 1. The germline V end is reduced by 3 bases and the J end by 3 bases; junction bases left unmatched: 3.